Described below is a single TCR beta chain sequence and its context. Its specificity is not known. Germline V gene sequence: CDR1 SGHNT, CDR2 YYREEE (reference sequence). Trimming shortened V by 2 bases and J by 0 bases, and 15 bases separated the two germline ends. The CDR3 consists of 17 residues. The repertoire was sequenced with immunoSEQ multiplex PCR; TCRdb's copy has only in-frame clones and lacks some. The table shows under 150,000 clones, with 82% occurring only once. These data are taken from a study of T cell responses to AZD1222 COVID-19 vaccine. Study results and caveats: Only a handful of people who got AZD1222 tested seropositive at baseline. Breadth and depth of Spike-specific TCRs rose after two AZD1222 doses.

The sample was peripheral blood, taken on day 0 of MenACWY control vaccination. The V gene is TRBV5-4, the J gene TRBJ2-4; D perhaps matches TRBD2 (6 bases). This TCR was recovered from an adult in good health. CDR3 amino acids: CASSLNGGGLAKNIQYF. The CDR3 nucleotides read TGTGCCAGCAGCTTAAATGGGGGAGGCCTAGCCAAAAACATTCAGTACTTC.